This T cell receptor (beta chain) came from a study of blood T cells in healthy people across ages. Regarding the study as a whole: The donors' CMV status was not determined, possibly confounding changes in expanded clonotypes.

The sample holds many counts of this clonotype. Its antigen is currently unknown. This could be a read error, since a much larger clone is one nucleotide away. Isolating PBMCs gave at least 6 million of these cells per sample. Combining a sample-barcoded 5' primer with a J-beta primer mix, a second PCR ran for roughly 6 to 12 cycles. TCRdb itself ran the 5' RACE reads through MiXCR, one entry per CDR3 protein. The data show over 550,000 distinct CDR3 sequences, about 30% seen once. Germline loops: CDR1 SGHRS, CDR2 YFSETQ. This CDR3 is 15 amino acids long. The source of this sequence is a woman of 80 years or more in good health. Sequenced material: blood. The rearrangement uses TRBV5-1 and TRBJ2-1, with TRBD1 as a possible D gene (6 bases). TRBJ2-7 matches the DNA end more closely, so the J call is doubtful. The CDR3 nucleotides read TGCGCCAGCAGCGCCGGGACACCGTCCTACAATGAGCAGTACTTC. It encodes CASSAGTPSYNEQYF.